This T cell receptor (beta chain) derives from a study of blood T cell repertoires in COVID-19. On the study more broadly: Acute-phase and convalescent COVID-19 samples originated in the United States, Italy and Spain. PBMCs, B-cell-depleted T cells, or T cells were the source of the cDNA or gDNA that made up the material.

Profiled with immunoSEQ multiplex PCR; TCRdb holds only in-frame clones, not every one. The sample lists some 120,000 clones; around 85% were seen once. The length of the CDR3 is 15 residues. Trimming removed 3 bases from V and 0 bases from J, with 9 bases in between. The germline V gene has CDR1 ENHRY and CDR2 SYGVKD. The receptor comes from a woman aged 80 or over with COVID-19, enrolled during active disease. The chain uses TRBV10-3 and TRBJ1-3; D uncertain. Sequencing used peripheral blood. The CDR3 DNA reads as TGTGCCATCAGTGAAACGGCGGACTCTGGAAACACCATATATTTT. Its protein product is CAISETADSGNTIYF.